The 15 T cell receptor beta chains presented below share a single source sample, sequenced in a study of blood T cell repertoires in COVID-19. Repertoires were generated with immunoSEQ multiplex PCR, while TCRdb's copy carries only in-frame clones and drops some. The sample shows 200,000 to 300,000 clones, 81% of them seen only once. Sequences were obtained from peripheral blood. The receptors were gathered from a woman of 80 years or more with COVID-19, enrolled during active disease.

This clone occurred once. The rearrangement joins TRBV6-5 to TRBJ1-1, with 12 positions matching TRBD1. J lost 9 bases, V lost 6 bases, and 11 bases had no gene match. The V gene's germline CDR1 is MNHEY and CDR2 SVGAGI. The CDR3 consists of 15 residues. The CDR3 sequence is CASRGQGAVPLKAFF. Written as DNA, the CDR3 is TGTGCCAGCAGGGGACAGGGGGCGGTGCCCCTGAAAGCTTTCTTT.

V gene TRBV28 combines with J gene TRBJ1-2, with 11 bases identical to TRBD1. CDR1 and CDR2 (germline): MDHEN, SYDVKM. CDR3 length equals 15 residues. With V trimmed by 4 bases and J by 3 bases, 4 bases remained unmatched. CDR3 protein: CASSWDRGLDYGYTF. The DNA for the CDR3 is TGTGCCAGCAGTTGGGACAGGGGGTTAGACTATGGCTACACCTTC.

The chain recombines TRBV30 with TRBJ1-2; perhaps TRBD1 as D (5 bases). Germline values: CDR1 GTSNPN, CDR2 SVGIG (reference sequence). Trimming cost V 4 bases and J 0 bases, with 6 bases left between them. The CDR3 spans 12 residues. CDR3 nucleotides: TGTGCCTGGACAGGGACTAACTATGGCTACACCTTC. Protein: CAWTGTNYGYTF.

J is TRBJ1-5 and V is TRBV4-2; D is uncertain. This CDR3 has 15 amino acids. The germline gives CDR1 LGHNA, CDR2 YNFKEQ. Trimming took 0 bases from V and 0 from J, leaving 6 bases between them. The DNA for the CDR3 is TGTGCCAGCAGCCAAGAAGGAGCTAGCAATCAGCCCCAGCATTTT. Residues: CASSQEGASNQPQHF.

The gene calls are TRBV5-5 and TRBJ2-7; maybe TRBD1 (5 bases). Germline-derived CDR1 and CDR2 are SGHKS and YYEKEE (reference sequence). The ends were cut back, 4 bases at V and 3 bases at J, with 23 bases in the middle. The CDR3 runs 17 residues. The CDR3 DNA follows: TGTGCCAGCAGCCCGCGCGGCCTTGCACAGGATAACTACGAGCAGTACTTC. This codes for CASSPRGLAQDNYEQYF.

J is TRBJ2-1 and V is TRBV20-1, with D maybe TRBD1 (6 bases). The germline V gene has CDR1 DFQATT and CDR2 SNEGSKA (reference sequence). V gave up 3 bases and J gave up 9 bases, with 24 bases separating them. CDR3 length: 16 amino acids. The CDR3 is CSASTGTLFPPGEQFF. DNA of the CDR3: TGCAGTGCTAGTACAGGGACACTTTTTCCCCCGGGTGAGCAGTTCTTC.

V and J are TRBV27 and TRBJ2-1; 10 nucleotides agree with TRBD2. V lost 8 bases and J lost 3; bases outside the gene matches: 7. CDR1 is MNHEY and CDR2 is SMNVEV in the germline V gene (reference sequence). The CDR3 is 15 amino acids. CDR3 sequence (DNA): TGTGCCAGCGGAGTCTCTAGCGGGAGCTACAATGAGCAGTTCTTC. Its protein product is CASGVSSGSYNEQFF.

A few counts support this clone. V and J are TRBV5-4 and TRBJ1-2; D ambiguous. Germline V gives CDR1 SGHNT, CDR2 YYREEE (reference sequence). The V and J ends lost 1 base and 4 bases respectively, with 8 bases between them. CDR3 size: 13 residues. The chain's CDR3 is CASSLSPLYGYTF. In DNA form, the CDR3 reads TGTGCCAGCAGCTTGTCTCCCCTCTATGGCTACACCTTC.

V gene TRBV18 combines with J gene TRBJ1-2, with D perhaps matching TRBD1 (5 bases). V shed 8 bases and J shed 6 bases, with 13 bases lying between them. Germline CDR1 is KGHSH and CDR2 is LQKENI. This CDR3 contains 12 residues. The CDR3 here is CASTDVQDGYTF. DNA of the CDR3: TGTGCCAGCACAGATGTACAGGATGGCTACACCTTC.

This clone was recorded once. V is TRBV7-9 and J is TRBJ1-4; D remains ambiguous. Trimming stripped 6 bases from V and 0 bases from J, with 14 bases between. Germline V gene sequence: CDR1 SEHNR, CDR2 FQNEAQ (reference sequence). CDR3 size: 16 residues. CDR3 sequence reads: CASRKRSGATNEKLFF. The CDR3 DNA is TGTGCCAGCAGAAAACGATCCGGTGCAACTAATGAAAAACTGTTTTTT.

In DNA form, the CDR3 reads TGCGCCAGCACCTGGGGGCTTGCTCAGCCCCAGCATTTT. It yields the protein CASTWGLAQPQHF. The chain joins TRBV10-2 to TRBJ1-5; a possible D gene is TRBD1 (6 bases). The CDR3 loop spans 13 amino acids. Germline V lookup: CDR1 WSHSY, CDR2 SAAADI. The V end lost 7 bases, the J end lost 6 bases, and 13 bases lay between the germline ends.

This clone was counted ten times or more. The CDR3 DNA is TGTGCCAGCGGCCGGGGAGGGCAGCCCCAGCATTTT. Its protein product is CASGRGGQPQHF. The chain joins TRBV6-5 to TRBJ1-5; D unclear. The length of the CDR3 is 12 residues. Deletions cut 8 bases from V and 7 bases from J, with 12 bases between. Germline values: CDR1 MNHEY, CDR2 SVGAGI.

Written as DNA, the CDR3 is TGCGCCAGCAGCCCCTCCGGGGGATACTACGTGTTCTTC. Its translation is CASSPSGGYYVFF. J is TRBJ2-1 and V is TRBV4-1; possibly TRBD2 for D (6 bases). Germline V gene sequence: CDR1 MGHRA, CDR2 YSYEKL. There are 13 residues in the CDR3. The V and J ends lost 4 bases and 15 bases respectively, with 19 bases between them.

This chain uses TRBV5-6 with TRBJ1-6; D gene unclear. The CDR3 runs 17 residues. V was shortened by 0 bases and J by 7 bases, with 17 bases between the two germline ends. From germline, CDR1 is SGHDT and CDR2 YYEEEE. The CDR3 nucleotides are TGTGCCAGCAGCTTGGAGCGGGGTCCGGGTAAAAATTCACCCCTCCACTTT. Amino acids: CASSLERGPGKNSPLHF.

The chain recombines TRBV11-2 with TRBJ2-7, with D maybe TRBD1 (6 bases). The CDR3 extends over 12 amino acids. The germline V gene encodes CDR1 SGHAT and CDR2 FQNNGV. V lost 5 bases, J lost 8 bases, and 13 bases lay in between. DNA for the CDR3: TGTGCCAGCAGCCGGAACAGGGACAAGCAGTACTTC. This codes for CASSRNRDKQYF.